This T cell receptor (beta chain) is from a study of neurological immune-mediated disorders. Sorted libraries came from 1 million CD4+ or CD8+ T cells. The cDNA was synthesized by means of template-switch 5'RACE, which was carried out with 10-nucleotide random UMIs. TCRdb fed the 5' RACE reads into MiXCR, producing one record per CDR3 protein. The sample carries approximately 38,000 distinct CDR3 sequences, around 10% recorded once. This clonotype was detected ten times or more. This CDR3 contains 14 residues. Germline CDR1 KGHSH, CDR2 LQKENI. V was pared by 6 bases and J by 5 bases, with 17 bases between.

Sample: CD4+ T cells from blood. This receptor was obtained from a woman in her 30s with HTLV-1-associated myelopathy (HAM/TSP). The chain combines TRBV18 with TRBJ2-7; D possibly uses TRBD1 or TRBD2 (5 bases each). CDR3 DNA sequence: TGTGCCAGCTCGCCGCCCGGGGCGCGGAACGAGCAGTACTTC. Translated: CASSPPGARNEQYF.